These 27 T cell receptor beta chains came from one sample sequenced in a study of monozygotic twins with inflammatory bowel disease. No DNA is given; TCRdb re-called the 5' RACE reads and lists each CDR3 protein once. This specimen shows about 450,000 distinct CDR3 sequences; the ten leading clones hold approximately 2.4%. Sample: blood. These receptors were obtained from a human donor with ulcerative colitis or Crohn's disease, or a healthy co-twin of an affected twin (not recorded which).

The chain combines TRBV20-1 with TRBJ2-1; without DNA, the TCRdb call of TRBD2 cannot be checked. This CDR3 region has 16 residues. The germline gives CDR1 DFQATT, CDR2 SNEGSKA (reference sequence). CDR3 sequence reads: CSARDSGRNSYNEQFF.

The V call is TRBV10-3, the J call TRBJ2-7. The CDR3 runs to 12 residues. The germline CDR1 and CDR2 sequences are ENHRY and SYGVKD. The CDR3 reads CAISSGAYEQYF.

The rearrangement joins TRBV5-1 to TRBJ2-1; TCRdb's D call, TRBD2, is unchecked because there is no DNA. The V gene's germline CDR1 is SGHRS and CDR2 YFSETQ. The CDR3 has 15 residues. The CDR3 sequence is CASSLLADSYNEQFF.

The chain has TRBV5-1 and TRBJ1-6; there is no DNA to check the TCRdb D call of TRBD1. The CDR3 is 14 residues long. CDR1 SGHRS and CDR2 YFSETQ come from the germline V gene. This CDR3 reads CASSFTGSNSPLHF.

The chain is built from TRBV15 and TRBJ2-3; TCRdb's D call of TRBD1 is untestable without DNA. CDR3 length: 13 residues. Per the germline V gene, CDR1 is LNHNV and CDR2 is YYDKDF (reference sequence). The CDR3 protein is CATSSGGGDTQYF.

This sequence joins TRBV20-1 and TRBJ2-7; the D call from TCRdb, TRBD2, cannot be confirmed without DNA. This CDR3 comprises 15 residues. CDR1 and CDR2 from the germline V gene are DFQATT and SNEGSKA (reference sequence). The CDR3 here is CSALGGTSGTYEQYF.

CDR3 protein: CATRGGSSYEQYF. The chain recombines TRBV24-1 with TRBJ2-7; TCRdb selects TRBD2, and the lack of DNA leaves this call unchecked. CDR3 length: 13 residues. Germline CDR1 and CDR2: KGHDR and SFDVKD.

This rearrangement joins TRBV10-3 to TRBJ1-2; the D call from TCRdb, TRBD1, cannot be confirmed without DNA. There are 15 residues in the CDR3. In germline, CDR1 is ENHRY, CDR2 SYGVKD. CDR3 sequence: CGISGRASAGYGYTF.

The chain carries TRBV6-5 and TRBJ2-1; TCRdb indicates TRBD1, and absent DNA this call remains unverified. The germline V gene encodes CDR1 MNHEY and CDR2 SVGAGI. This CDR3 is built from 15 residues. This CDR3 reads CASSYPWTPNNEQFF.

The genes are TRBV10-3 and TRBJ2-3. Germline assignment: CDR1 ENHRY and CDR2 SYGVKD. CDR3 size: 12 residues. CDR3 region: CAMGKPTDTQYF.

The chain links TRBV6-5 to TRBJ1-2; absent DNA, TCRdb's TRBD1 call cannot be checked. The length of the CDR3 is 18 residues. Germline assignment: CDR1 MNHEY and CDR2 SVGAGI. The CDR3 loop reads CASSYSRRASGQDYGYTF.

The V call is TRBV20-1, the J call TRBJ1-1; TCRdb designates TRBD1, a call that cannot be tested without DNA. Germline lookup yields CDR1 DFQATT and CDR2 SNEGSKA (reference sequence). CDR3 size: 14 residues. This CDR3 reads CSARGDSLNTEAFF.

This rearrangement joins TRBV7-2 to TRBJ2-7. CDR1 SGHTA and CDR2 FQGNSA come from the germline V gene. CDR3 length: 13 amino acids. CDR3 residues: CASSLVYSGEQYF. Combining the CDR3 with reference TRBV7-2 and TRBJ2-7 gives the whole variable domain GAGVSQSPSNKVTEKGKDVELRCDPISGHTALYWYRQSLGQGLEFLIYFQGNSAPDKSGLPSDRFSAERTGGSVSTLTIQRTQQEDSAVYLCASSLVYSGEQYFGPGTRLTVT.

This CDR3 is CASSLRGKPQHF. The chain carries TRBV7-2 and TRBJ1-5; with no DNA, the TCRdb D assignment of TRBD1 cannot be verified. This CDR3 comprises 12 residues. Germline CDR1 is SGHTA and CDR2 is FQGNSA.

This chain links TRBV19 with TRBJ1-2; the D call of TRBD1 rests on TCRdb alone, since no DNA is present to check it. The CDR3 consists of 12 residues. Germline CDR1 and CDR2: LNHDA and SQIVND (reference sequence). The CDR3 region is CATGRGGYGYTF.

The chain joins TRBV12-3 or TRBV12-4 to TRBJ1-2; absent DNA, TCRdb's TRBD1 call cannot be checked. The CDR3 totals 16 residues. CDR3 amino acids: CASSLRAGGRGYGYTF.

The chain couples TRBV10-3 to TRBJ2-1. The CDR3 has 13 amino acids. Germline CDR1 ENHRY, CDR2 SYGVKD. CDR3 sequence: CAISENPAQNQNF.

This chain joins TRBV5-4 and TRBJ2-3; TCRdb selects TRBD2, and the lack of DNA leaves this call unchecked. The CDR3 is made up of 16 amino acids. The germline gives CDR1 SGHNT, CDR2 YYREEE (reference sequence). This CDR3 is CASSTGGERLTDTQYF.

The rearrangement joins TRBV6-6 to TRBJ1-2; the TRBD1 assignment by TCRdb is unverifiable without DNA. This CDR3 contains 13 residues. The germline V gene has CDR1 MNHNY and CDR2 SVGAGI (reference sequence). CDR3 residues: CASRVDSNYGYTF.

The J gene is TRBJ2-1, the V gene TRBV24-1; the TCRdb call, TRBD1, lacks DNA for checking. CDR3 size: 13 residues. CDR1 is KGHDR, CDR2 SFDVKD, per germline. The CDR3 sequence: CATSEVRGPGQFF.

This chain links TRBV20-1 with TRBJ2-5; TCRdb designates TRBD1, a call that cannot be tested without DNA. CDR3 length: 14 amino acids. Germline V gene sequence: CDR1 DFQATT, CDR2 SNEGSKA (reference sequence). The CDR3 loop reads CSARSGQHQETQYF.

The V and J genes are TRBV5-6 and TRBJ2-1; as DNA is missing, the TRBD1 call by TCRdb cannot be tested. The CDR3 is made up of 15 amino acids. CDR1 and CDR2 from the germline V gene are SGHDT and YYEEEE. CDR3: CASSPRDRGRGEQFF.

V usage is TRBV9 and J usage is TRBJ2-1; without DNA, the TCRdb call of TRBD2 cannot be checked. Germline CDR1 reads SGDLS; CDR2 reads YYNGEE. The CDR3 is made up of 14 amino acids. CDR3 residues: CASSLGLAVDEQFF. Based on the CDR3 plus reference TRBV9 and TRBJ2-1, the full variable domain is DSGVTQTPKHLITATGQRVTLRCSPRSGDLSVYWYQQSLDQGLQFLIQYYNGEERAKGNILERFSAQQFPDLHSELNLSSLELGDSALYFCASSLGLAVDEQFFGPGTRLTVL.

This chain uses TRBV7-8 with TRBJ2-7; lacking DNA, the TRBD2 call made by TCRdb goes unchecked. Germline lookup yields CDR1 SGHVS and CDR2 FQNEAQ. The CDR3 contains 17 residues. CDR3 loop: CASSLVSGGSTSYEQYF.

The chain employs TRBV6-6 and TRBJ1-2. The CDR3 has 14 amino acids. Germline assignment: CDR1 MNHNY and CDR2 SVGAGI (reference sequence). Here the CDR3 reads CASSPKLQAYGYTF.

The chain has TRBV20-1 and TRBJ2-7; TCRdb indicates TRBD1, and absent DNA this call remains unverified. Germline assignment: CDR1 DFQATT and CDR2 SNEGSKA (reference sequence). The length of the CDR3 is 13 residues. The CDR3 sequence: CSAKSDRAVEQYF.

This chain links TRBV29-1 with TRBJ2-3; there is no DNA to check the TCRdb D call of TRBD1. The CDR3 runs to 18 residues. Germline CDR1 reads SQVTM; CDR2 reads ANQGSEA. CDR3 region: CSVEDPRGVGQNTDTQYF.